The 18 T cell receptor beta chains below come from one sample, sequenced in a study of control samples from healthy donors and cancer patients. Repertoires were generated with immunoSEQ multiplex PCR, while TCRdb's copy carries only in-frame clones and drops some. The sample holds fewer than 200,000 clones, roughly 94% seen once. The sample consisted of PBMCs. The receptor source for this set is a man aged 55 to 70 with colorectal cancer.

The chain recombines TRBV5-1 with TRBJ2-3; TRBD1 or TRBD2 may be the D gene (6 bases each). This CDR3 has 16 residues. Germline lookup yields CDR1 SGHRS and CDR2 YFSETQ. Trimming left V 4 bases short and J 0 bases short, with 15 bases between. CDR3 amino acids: CASSIRRGNSTDTQYF. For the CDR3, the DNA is TGCGCCAGCAGCATCCGGAGGGGGAATAGCACAGATACGCAGTATTTT.

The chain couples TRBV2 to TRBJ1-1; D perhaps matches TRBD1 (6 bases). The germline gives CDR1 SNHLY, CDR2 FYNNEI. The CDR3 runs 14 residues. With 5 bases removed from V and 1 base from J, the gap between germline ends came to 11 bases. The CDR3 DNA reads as TGTGCCAGCAGTCCCCAACAGGGGAACACTGAAGCTTTCTTT. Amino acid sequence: CASSPQQGNTEAFF.

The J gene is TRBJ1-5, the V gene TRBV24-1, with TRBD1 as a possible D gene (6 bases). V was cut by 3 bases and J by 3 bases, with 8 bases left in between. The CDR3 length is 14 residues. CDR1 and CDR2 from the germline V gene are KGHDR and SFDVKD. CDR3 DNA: TGTGCCACCAGTGATGGGGACACCAATCAGCCCCAGCATTTT. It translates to CATSDGDTNQPQHF.

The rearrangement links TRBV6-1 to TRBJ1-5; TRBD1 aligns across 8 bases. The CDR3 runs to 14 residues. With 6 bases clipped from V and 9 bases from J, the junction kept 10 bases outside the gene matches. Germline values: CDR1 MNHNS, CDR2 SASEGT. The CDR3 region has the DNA TGTGCCAGCAGATCCGGGACAGGCCAGGGGCCCCAGCATTTT. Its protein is CASRSGTGQGPQHF.

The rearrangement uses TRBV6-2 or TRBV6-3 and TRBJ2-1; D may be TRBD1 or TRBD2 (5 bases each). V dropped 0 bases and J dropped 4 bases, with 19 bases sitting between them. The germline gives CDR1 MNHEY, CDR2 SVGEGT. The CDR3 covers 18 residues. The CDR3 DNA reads TGTGCCAGCAGTTACTCGACGCCGGGGCCAGGGAAGTACAATGAGCAGTTCTTC. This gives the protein CASSYSTPGPGKYNEQFF.

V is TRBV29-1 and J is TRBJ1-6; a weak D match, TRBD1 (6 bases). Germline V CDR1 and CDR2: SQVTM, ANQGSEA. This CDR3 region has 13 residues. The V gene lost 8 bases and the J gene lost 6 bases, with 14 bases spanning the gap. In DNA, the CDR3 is TGCAGCAGGGGGAGGGGCGGTAATTCACCCCTCCACTTT. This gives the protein CSRGRGGNSPLHF.

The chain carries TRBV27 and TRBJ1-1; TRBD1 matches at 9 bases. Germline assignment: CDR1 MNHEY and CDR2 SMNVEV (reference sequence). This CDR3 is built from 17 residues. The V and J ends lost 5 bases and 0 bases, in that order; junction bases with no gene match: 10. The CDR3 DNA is TGTGCCAGCAGTCCGTGGACAGGGGCCTTCTTGAACACTGAAGCTTTCTTT. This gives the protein CASSPWTGAFLNTEAFF.

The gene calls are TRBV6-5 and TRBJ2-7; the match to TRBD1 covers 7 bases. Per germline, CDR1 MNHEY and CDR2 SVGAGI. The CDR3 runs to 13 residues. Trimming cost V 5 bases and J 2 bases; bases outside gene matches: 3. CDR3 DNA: TGTGCCAGCAGTCGGACAGGAGCCTACGAGCAGTACTTC. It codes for CASSRTGAYEQYF.

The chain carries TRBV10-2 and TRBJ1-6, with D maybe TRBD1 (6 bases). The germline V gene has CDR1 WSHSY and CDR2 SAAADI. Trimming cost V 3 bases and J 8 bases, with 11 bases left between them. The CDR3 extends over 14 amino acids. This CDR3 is CASSDRGNYSPLHF. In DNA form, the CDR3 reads TGCGCCAGCAGTGACAGGGGAAATTATTCACCCCTCCACTTT.

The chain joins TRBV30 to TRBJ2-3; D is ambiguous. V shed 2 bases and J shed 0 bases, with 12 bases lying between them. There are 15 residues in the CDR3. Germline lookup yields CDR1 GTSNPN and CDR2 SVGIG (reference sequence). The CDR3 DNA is TGTGCCTGGAGTAACTCGGATACAAGCACAGATACGCAGTATTTT. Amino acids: CAWSNSDTSTDTQYF.

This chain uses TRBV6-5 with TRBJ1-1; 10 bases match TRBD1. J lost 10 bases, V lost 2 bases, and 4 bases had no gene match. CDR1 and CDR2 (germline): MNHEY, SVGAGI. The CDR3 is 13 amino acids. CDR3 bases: TGTGCCAGCAGTTACCGGGACAGGGGCGGAGCTTTCTTT. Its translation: CASSYRDRGGAFF.

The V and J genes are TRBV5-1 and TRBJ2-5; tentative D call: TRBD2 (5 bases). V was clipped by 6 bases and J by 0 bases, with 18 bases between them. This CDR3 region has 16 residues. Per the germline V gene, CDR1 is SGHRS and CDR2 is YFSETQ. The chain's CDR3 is CASTRASFAYQETQYF. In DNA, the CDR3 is TGCGCCAGCACCCGGGCTAGCTTCGCGTACCAAGAGACCCAGTACTTC.

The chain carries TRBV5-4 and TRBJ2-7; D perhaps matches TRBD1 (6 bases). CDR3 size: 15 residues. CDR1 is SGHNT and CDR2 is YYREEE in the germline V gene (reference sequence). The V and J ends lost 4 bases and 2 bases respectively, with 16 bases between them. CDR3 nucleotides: TGTGCCAGCAGCACAGCTCAGGGGTTTACCTACGAGCAGTACTTC. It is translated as CASSTAQGFTYEQYF.

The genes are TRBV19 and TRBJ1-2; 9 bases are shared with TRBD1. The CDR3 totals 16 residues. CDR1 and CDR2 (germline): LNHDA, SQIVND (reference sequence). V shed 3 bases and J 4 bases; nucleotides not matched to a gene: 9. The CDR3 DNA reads TGTGCCAGTAGTATGTTGGGACAGGGAGGCTCCTATGGCTACACCTTC. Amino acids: CASSMLGQGGSYGYTF.

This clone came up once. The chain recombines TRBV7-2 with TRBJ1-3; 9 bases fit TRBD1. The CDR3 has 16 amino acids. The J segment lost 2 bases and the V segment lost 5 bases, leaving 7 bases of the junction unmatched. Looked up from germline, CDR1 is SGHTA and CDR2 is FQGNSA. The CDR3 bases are TGTGCCAGCAGCATGATCACAGGGGGCGCTGGAAACACCATATATTTT. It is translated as CASSMITGGAGNTIYF.

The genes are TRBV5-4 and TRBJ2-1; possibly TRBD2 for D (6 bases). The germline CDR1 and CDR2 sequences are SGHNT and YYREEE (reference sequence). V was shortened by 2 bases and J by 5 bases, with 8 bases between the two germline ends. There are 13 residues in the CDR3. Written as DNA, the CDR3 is TGTGCCAGCAGCTTCGGGGGTCACAATGAGCAGTTCTTC. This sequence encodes CASSFGGHNEQFF.

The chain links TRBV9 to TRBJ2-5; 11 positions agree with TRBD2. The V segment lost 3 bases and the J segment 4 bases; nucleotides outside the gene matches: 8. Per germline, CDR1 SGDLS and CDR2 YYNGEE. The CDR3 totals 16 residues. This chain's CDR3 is CASSGLAGGPGETQYF. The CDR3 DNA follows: TGTGCCAGCAGCGGCTTAGCGGGGGGGCCGGGAGAGACCCAGTACTTC.

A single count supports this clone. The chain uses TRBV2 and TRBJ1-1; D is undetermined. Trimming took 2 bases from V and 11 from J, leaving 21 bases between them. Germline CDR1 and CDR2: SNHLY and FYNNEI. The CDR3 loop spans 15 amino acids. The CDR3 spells CASSESAVTLYPAFF. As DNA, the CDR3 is TGTGCCAGCAGTGAATCGGCAGTAACACTCTACCCGGCTTTCTTT.